These 9 T cell receptor beta chains share one sample of origin, sequenced in a study of identical twins. In TCRdb, the 5' RACE reads were re-called with MiXCR into one record per CDR3 protein. The top ten hold around 1.6% of the sample, which has just under 650,000 distinct CDR3 sequences, roughly 6.6% seen once. These data were also reused for a study on yellow fever vaccine responses in identical twins.

Sequencing was performed on PBMCs. The receptors come from a woman in her late teens or twenties in good health.

The gene calls are TRBV12-3 or TRBV12-4 and TRBJ2-7; 8 bases are a match to TRBD2. Trimming at V came to 3 bases and at J to 6 bases, leaving 7 bases not matched to a gene. The CDR3 is 14 residues long. CDR3 loop: CASSFSGILIEQYF. The CDR3 DNA reads TGTGCCAGCAGTTTTAGCGGGATCCTGATCGAGCAGTACTTC.

This CDR3 is CSARGGSSSTDTQYF. The CDR3 DNA follows: TGCAGTGCTAGAGGGGGGTCCTCTAGCACAGATACGCAGTATTTT. This rearrangement joins TRBV20-1 to TRBJ2-3; tentatively, D is TRBD1 or TRBD2 (5 bases each). The CDR3 covers 15 residues. CDR1 DFQATT and CDR2 SNEGSKA come from the germline V gene (reference sequence). Trimming removed 1 base from V and 0 bases from J, with 11 bases in between.

The chain links TRBV5-1 to TRBJ2-1, with 8 bases that match TRBD2. CDR3 size: 18 residues. CDR1 and CDR2 (germline): SGHRS, YFSETQ. Trimming cost V 1 base and J 5 bases; bases outside gene matches: 14. The CDR3 sequence: CASSLRSLRGGRDNEQFF. In nucleotides, the CDR3 is TGCGCCAGCAGCTTGAGGAGTCTTCGGGGGGGCCGCGACAATGAGCAGTTCTTC.

Notes on this clonotype: A much larger clone sits a single nucleotide away, making a read error possible. The chain has TRBV11-2 and TRBJ2-1; 7 nucleotides agree with TRBD2. Germline values: CDR1 SGHAT, CDR2 FQNNGV. The CDR3 runs to 15 residues. DNA of the CDR3: TGTGCCAGCGGCTTAATCGGAGCGGGACACAATGAGCAGTTCTTC. It is translated as CASGLIGAGHNEQFF.

This clonotype has a count of ten or more. The chain recombines TRBV5-5 with TRBJ2-3; TRBD2 aligns across 9 bases. The CDR3 loop spans 16 amino acids. From germline, CDR1 is SGHKS and CDR2 YYEKEE (reference sequence). J gave up 0 bases and V 5 bases, and 7 bases lay outside the gene matches. In nucleotides, the CDR3 is TGTGCCAGCAGGAGCCCTAGCGGGACCAGCACAGATACGCAGTATTTT. This translates into CASRSPSGTSTDTQYF.

This clonotype has only a few counts. The chain combines TRBV6-1 with TRBJ1-1; D remains ambiguous. The CDR3 loop spans 12 amino acids. The ends were cut back, 3 bases at V and 6 bases at J, with 8 bases in the middle. The germline V gene encodes CDR1 MNHNS and CDR2 SASEGT. This CDR3 reads CASSEPLAEAFF. Here the CDR3 DNA reads TGTGCCAGCAGTGAGCCGCTCGCTGAAGCTTTCTTT.

In this sample, this clonotype turned up a few times. The J gene is TRBJ2-3, the V gene TRBV3-1; 11 bases line up with TRBD2. The length of the CDR3 is 16 residues. CDR1 is LGHDT and CDR2 is YNNKEL in the germline V gene (reference sequence). V dropped 1 base and J dropped 5; count of bases not matched to a gene: 5. Here the CDR3 reads CASSQAGLAEGDTQYF. The CDR3 nucleotides read TGTGCCAGCAGCCAAGCGGGACTAGCGGAGGGAGATACGCAGTATTTT.

This clonotype was picked up many times. This chain joins TRBV20-1 and TRBJ2-4; perhaps TRBD1 as D (6 bases). CDR1 and CDR2 (germline): DFQATT, SNEGSKA (reference sequence). There are 14 residues in the CDR3. Trimming left V 5 bases short and J 2 bases short, with 13 bases between. The CDR3 DNA sequence: TGCAGTGCTGGCCCAGGGGTGCCCAAAAACATTCAGTACTTC. It translates to CSAGPGVPKNIQYF.

The V and J genes are TRBV7-7 and TRBJ2-5; TRBD2 might be the D (5 bases). This CDR3 region has 14 residues. The ends were cut back, 0 bases at V and 5 bases at J, with 10 bases in the middle. Germline V gives CDR1 SSHAT, CDR2 FNYEAQ (reference sequence). The CDR3 coding sequence is TGTGCCAGCAGCTTAGCCGGGGTGGTGGAGACCCAGTACTTC. It specifies CASSLAGVVETQYF.